A selection of T cell receptor beta chains follows, all from one sample in a study of blood T cell repertoires in COVID-19. The assay was immunoSEQ multiplex PCR, and TCRdb's table has in-frame clones only and misses some. The data show some 100,000 clones, with roughly 85% seen just once and 2% to 3% held by the top ten. Specimen: PBMCs or T cells enriched from blood (not recorded which). Source of these receptors: a woman aged 45 to 65 who had recovered from COVID-19. Both conserved end residues are part of each CDR3. The order of the fields is CDR3 length, D gene, V gene, J gene, clone size, CDR3 protein, CDR3 DNA. The D gene is left open where the match is weak. Rows give clone size only sometimes, using once, few, many, or a class for an expanded clone.

>16|-|TRBV7-8|TRBJ2-7|few
CASRGGLSGVTYEQYF
TGTGCCAGCAGAGGGGGCCTTAGCGGGGTGACCTACGAGCAGTACTTC
>16|TRBD2|TRBV7-9|TRBJ2-3|-
CASSLGASGSGDTQYF
TGTGCCAGCAGCTTAGGAGCTAGCGGGAGCGGAGATACGCAGTATTTT
>14|TRBD1|TRBV5-1|TRBJ2-3|-
CASRGTGPPDTQYF
TGCGCCAGCAGAGGGACAGGGCCTCCAGATACGCAGTATTTT
>14|-|TRBV3-1/TRBV3-2|TRBJ1-2|-
CASSQKRDIRGYTF
TGTGCCAGCAGCCAGAAGCGGGACATTAGGGGCTACACCTTC
>17|TRBD1|TRBV2|TRBJ1-1|-
CASSVLRGLGRNTEAFF
TGTGCCAGCAGTGTCCTCAGGGGGCTCGGCAGGAACACTGAAGCTTTCTTT
>15|TRBD1|TRBV11-3|TRBJ2-3|-
CASSRGQGGTDTQYF
TGTGCCAGCAGCCGAGGACAGGGGGGAACAGATACGCAGTATTTT
>17|-|TRBV5-8|TRBJ2-5|-
CASSLVEGGQIQETQYF
TGTGCCAGCAGCTTGGTGGAGGGGGGACAGATCCAAGAGACCCAGTACTTC
>15|TRBD2|TRBV5-6|TRBJ2-5|-
CASSASAGGGETQYF
TGTGCCAGCAGCGCCTCAGCGGGAGGGGGAGAGACCCAGTACTTC
>17|-|TRBV7-8|TRBJ2-3|-
CASSLGSSTTFRDTQYF
TGTGCCAGCAGCTTAGGCTCATCTACGACATTCAGGGATACGCAGTATTTT
>14|-|TRBV19|TRBJ1-1|-
CASSIDTQSTEAFF
TGTGCCAGTAGTATTGACACACAGAGCACTGAAGCTTTCTTT
>16|-|TRBV28|TRBJ2-6|once
CASRTPVSSGANVLTF
TGTGCCAGCAGAACCCCGGTGAGCTCTGGGGCCAACGTCCTGACTTTC
>14|-|TRBV28|TRBJ1-6|-
CASSFSGLNSPLHF
TGTGCCAGCAGTTTCTCGGGACTTAATTCACCCCTCCACTTT
>12|-|TRBV28|TRBJ2-7|-
CASSFRGGEQYF
TGTGCCAGCAGTTTTCGAGGAGGCGAGCAGTACTTC
>12|-|TRBV28|TRBJ1-1|few
CASRLGNTEAFF
TGTGCCAGCAGACTAGGGAACACTGAAGCTTTCTTT
>14|-|TRBV7-9|TRBJ1-6|few
CASSSTGWGSPLHF
TGTGCCAGCAGCTCAACAGGGTGGGGATCACCCCTCCACTTT
>16|TRBD2|TRBV9|TRBJ2-3|-
CASSLGSGISTDTQYF
TGTGCCAGCAGCTTGGGGAGCGGGATTAGCACAGATACGCAGTATTTT
>14|-|TRBV5-1|TRBJ2-6|-
CASSEASGANVLTF
TGCGCCAGCTCCGAGGCCTCTGGGGCCAACGTCCTGACTTTC
>13|-|TRBV30|TRBJ2-2|few
CAWSPVDTGELFF
TGTGCCTGGAGTCCGGTAGACACCGGGGAGCTGTTTTTT
>14|-|TRBV30|TRBJ1-2|-
CAWSVGGDNYGYTF
TGTGCCTGGAGTGTAGGAGGGGATAACTATGGCTACACCTTC
>15|TRBD1|TRBV7-3|TRBJ2-7|-
CASSPGGLGSYEQYF
TGTGCCAGCAGCCCAGGGGGATTGGGGTCCTACGAGCAGTACTTC
>15|-|TRBV27|TRBJ1-3|-
CASSFQGGSGNTIYF
TGTGCCAGCAGTTTCCAAGGGGGATCTGGAAACACCATATATTTT
>13|-|TRBV28|TRBJ2-7|-
CASSSLGRSEQYF
TGTGCCAGCAGTTCCCTTGGGAGGTCCGAGCAGTACTTC
>14|-|TRBV27|TRBJ2-7|-
CASSSKGRGYEQYF
TGTGCCAGCAGTTCTAAAGGACGGGGCTACGAGCAGTACTTC
>12|-|TRBV28|TRBJ2-2|few
CASSSPSGELFF
TGTGCCAGCAGTAGCCCATCCGGGGAGCTGTTTTTT
>16|TRBD1|TRBV4-1|TRBJ2-4|-
CASSQPGLGQANIQYF
TGCGCCAGCAGCCAACCGGGCTTAGGACAGGCAAACATTCAGTACTTC
>16|TRBD1|TRBV5-5|TRBJ1-5|few
CASSRFAGTENQPQHF
TGTGCCAGCAGCCGATTCGCCGGGACAGAAAATCAGCCCCAGCATTTT
>15|-|TRBV6-6|TRBJ2-5|-
CASSYRQVYQETQYF
TGTGCCAGCAGTTACCGACAGGTATACCAAGAGACCCAGTACTTC
>15|-|TRBV12-1|TRBJ1-1|-
CASSLEGATNTEAFF
TGTGCCAGCAGCCTGGAGGGGGCAACGAACACTGAAGCTTTCTTT
>14|-|TRBV3-1/TRBV3-2|TRBJ1-1|-
CASSRERALGYAFF
TGTGCCAGCAGCCGTGAACGAGCACTAGGGTATGCTTTCTTT
>15|TRBD1|TRBV5-1|TRBJ1-3|once
CASSFLGTGRNTIYF
TGCGCCAGCAGCTTCCTAGGGACAGGCCGAAACACCATATATTTT
>13|-|TRBV16|TRBJ1-5|-
CASSRQGSQPQHF
TGTGCCAGCAGCCGTCAGGGTTCTCAGCCCCAGCATTTT
>16|-|TRBV28|TRBJ1-4|-
CASSAPAGLELEKLFF
TGTGCCAGCAGTGCCCCGGCGGGGTTGGAATTGGAAAAACTGTTTTTT
>14|-|TRBV7-9|TRBJ2-7|-
CASTPEVLSYEQYF
TGTGCCAGCACACCCGAGGTACTCTCCTACGAGCAGTACTTC
>15|-|TRBV5-1|TRBJ1-6|-
CASSWGWTEDSPLHF
TGCGCCAGCAGCTGGGGCTGGACAGAGGACTCACCCCTCCACTTT
>15|TRBD2|TRBV28|TRBJ2-7|-
CASSSGLAGGWEQYF
TGTGCCAGCAGTTCCGGACTAGCGGGAGGTTGGGAGCAGTACTTC
>12|-|TRBV19|TRBJ2-7|once
CASGPGTYEQYF
TGTGCCAGTGGGCCGGGGACCTACGAGCAGTACTTC
>15|TRBD1|TRBV11-1|TRBJ2-5|-
CASRMGAGGLETQYF
TGTGCCAGCAGAATGGGGGCAGGGGGATTGGAGACCCAGTACTTC
>13|-|TRBV2|TRBJ1-5|-
CASSARREKPQHF
TGTGCCAGCAGTGCAAGGAGAGAAAAACCCCAGCATTTT
>16|-|TRBV13|TRBJ1-4|once
CASSSSPGPTNEKLFF
TGTGCCAGCAGCTCATCCCCGGGTCCAACTAATGAAAAACTGTTTTTT
>12|-|TRBV5-5|TRBJ2-3|once
CASSFLTDTQYF
TGTGCCAGCAGCTTTCTCACAGATACGCAGTATTTT
>14|-|TRBV18|TRBJ2-7|-
CASSPSIQGYEQYF
TGTGCCAGCTCACCATCTATACAGGGCTACGAGCAGTACTTC
>14|-|TRBV18|TRBJ2-6|-
CASSYESGANVLTF
TGTGCCAGCTCATATGAGTCTGGGGCCAACGTCCTGACTTTC
>15|TRBD2|TRBV5-1|TRBJ2-7|-
CASSLGVAGFQEQYF
TGCGCCAGCAGCTTGGGAGTAGCGGGGTTTCAAGAGCAGTACTTC
>13|-|TRBV10-2|TRBJ1-2|-
CASSGHVGYGYTF
TGCGCCAGCAGTGGACATGTAGGCTATGGCTACACCTTC